This T cell receptor (beta chain) was identified during a study of radiotherapy plus CTLA-4 blockade in lung cancer. For the study at large: Disease control was present in roughly 30% of patients, and objective responses in about 18%.

Study observations and caveats: Expansion in blood of tumor-derived TCR clones was seen after radiotherapy plus ipilimumab. Reports state that early shifts in blood T cell clones, with interferon-beta, best predicted response.

The repertoire was sequenced with immunoSEQ multiplex PCR; TCRdb's copy has only in-frame clones and lacks some. Among about 120,000 clones listed, 85% to 90% were seen once. For this clone: The antigen remains undetermined.

The study treated chemo-refractory metastatic non-small-cell lung cancer patients with focal radiation plus ipilimumab CTLA-4 blockade. The sequence was obtained from a human donor with non-small cell lung cancer that progressed on radiotherapy plus ipilimumab. The sample consisted of peripheral blood, taken from a patient treated with radiotherapy plus ipilimumab.

CDR3 in DNA: TGTGCCAGTAGTGAAACAGTAGCGGCTAGCACAGATACGCAGTATTTT. The encoded protein is CASSETVAASTDTQYF. The chain combines TRBV19 with TRBJ2-3; TRBD2 might be the D (6 bases). This CDR3 spans 16 amino acids. V was shortened by 5 bases and J by 0 bases, with 15 bases between the two germline ends. CDR1 LNHDA and CDR2 SQIVND come from the germline V gene (reference sequence).